This T cell receptor beta chain is from a study of blood T cell repertoires in COVID-19. The wider study: Collection of acute and convalescent COVID-19 samples took place in the United States, Italy and Spain. PBMCs, B-cell-depleted T cells, or T cells were the source of the cDNA or gDNA that made up the material.

V was clipped by 5 bases and J by 6 bases, with 13 bases between them. CDR3 length: 14 amino acids. CDR1 is SGHAT, CDR2 FQDESV, per germline (reference sequence). Methods used by the authors: Amplification from reference gene primers served as the basis for estimated nucleated cell counts. The protocol was immunoSEQ multiplex PCR, while the TCRdb copy is restricted to in-frame clones and leaves out a portion. The V and J calls and the clone size are those of that table, but D and trimming were determined from the DNA. Of about 380,000 clones in the sample, 90% are singletons; the top ten hold 6.5% to 7%.

This chain links TRBV11-1 with TRBJ1-4; the D gene is possibly TRBD1 (5 bases). The sequenced sample consisted of peripheral blood. The sequence was obtained from a man between 18 and 35 years old with active or convalescent COVID-19. DNA for the CDR3: TGTGCCAGCAGCCGGGACCCGGGGGATGAAAAACTGTTTTTT. Its translation: CASSRDPGDEKLFF.